A single sample gave rise to the 10 T cell receptor beta chains below, sequenced in a study of vaccination effects on CD4 cells after COVID-19. Profiling relied on immunoSEQ multiplex PCR, and the TCRdb table lists in-frame clones only, not all of them. Here the sample spans 37,000 or so clones, approximately 67% being singletons. Their antigens are not known. The authors isolated CD4+ T cells after around nine days of culture. Sequences were derived from CD4+ T cells from PBMCs cultured without peptide, sampled before COVID-19 vaccination. The receptor set was obtained from a human donor who received a COVID-19 vaccine.

This chain joins TRBV18 and TRBJ1-1; D is possibly TRBD1 (6 bases). The CDR3 totals 16 residues. With 3 bases removed from V and 1 base from J, the gap between germline ends came to 15 bases. Germline CDR1 is KGHSH and CDR2 is LQKENI. The CDR3 spells CASSPPGARGNTEAFF. In DNA, the CDR3 is TGTGCCAGCTCACCTCCAGGGGCCCGAGGGAACACTGAAGCTTTCTTT.

This chain joins TRBV6-1 and TRBJ1-2; 9 bases line up with TRBD1. The V segment lost 3 bases and the J segment 1 base; nucleotides outside the gene matches: 9. Germline V gene sequence: CDR1 MNHNS, CDR2 SASEGT. The CDR3 is 17 amino acids. CDR3 nucleotides: TGTGCCAGCAGTGAGATATTCGCGGGACAGGGTAACTATGGCTACACCTTC. Residues: CASSEIFAGQGNYGYTF.

This clone was counted between two and nine times. This chain joins TRBV5-4 and TRBJ2-7; possible D gene TRBD1, 6 bases. Germline CDR1 reads SGHNT; CDR2 reads YYREEE (reference sequence). The V end lost 4 bases, the J end lost 1 base, and 15 bases lay between the germline ends. The CDR3 loop spans 15 amino acids. Here the CDR3 DNA reads TGTGCCAGCAGCCCACAGACAGGCTATTCCTACGAGCAGTACTTC. Amino acid sequence: CASSPQTGYSYEQYF.

The V call is TRBV7-2, the J call TRBJ2-7, with a tentative D call TRBD1 (5 bases). Germline CDR1 reads SGHTA; CDR2 reads FQGNSA. V lost 1 base and J lost 4, with 8 bases in between. CDR3 size: 13 residues. The CDR3 is CASSLGGVYEQYF. The DNA of the CDR3 is TGTGCCAGCAGCTTAGGGGGCGTTTACGAGCAGTACTTC.

The chain employs TRBV5-1 and TRBJ1-4; D is ambiguous. This CDR3 spans 16 amino acids. Trimming shortened V by 3 bases and J by 0 bases, and 12 bases separated the two germline ends. From germline, CDR1 is SGHRS and CDR2 YFSETQ. CDR3 nucleotide sequence: TGCGCCAGCAGCTGGAGCACGGGGACAACTAATGAAAAACTGTTTTTT. Translating gives CASSWSTGTTNEKLFF.

This chain links TRBV18 with TRBJ2-7, with D possibly matching TRBD2 (6 bases). The V gene's germline CDR1 is KGHSH and CDR2 LQKENI. The CDR3 is made up of 13 amino acids. V was trimmed by 3 bases and J by 2 bases, leaving 8 bases between them. DNA for the CDR3: TGTGCCAGCTCACCTTCGGGGGCCTACGAGCAGTACTTC. The encoded protein is CASSPSGAYEQYF.

This clone is labeled medium-sized (0.01 to 0.1%). The chain is built from TRBV4-1 and TRBJ2-7, with TRBD2 matching 10 bases. This CDR3 contains 18 residues. The V gene end was trimmed by 2 bases and the J gene end by 4 bases; junction bases not matched to a gene: 14. CDR1 is MGHRA, CDR2 YSYEKL, per germline. CDR3 DNA: TGCGCCAGCAGCCAACGGACTAGCGGAACAACCACCGGGTACGAGCAGTACTTC. Amino acids: CASSQRTSGTTTGYEQYF.

The gene calls are TRBV4-2 and TRBJ1-4; TRBD1 aligns across 7 bases. CDR3 length: 14 residues. The J segment lost 7 bases and the V segment lost 0 bases, leaving 2 bases of the junction unmatched. CDR1 is LGHNA, CDR2 YNFKEQ, per germline. The CDR3 region has the DNA TGTGCCAGCAGCCAAGACAGGGGGGGTGAAAAACTGTTTTTT. Translated, it gives CASSQDRGGEKLFF.

The chain is built from TRBV5-6 and TRBJ1-1, with D uncertain. CDR1 and CDR2 (germline): SGHDT, YYEEEE. CDR3 length equals 12 residues. Trimming took off 3 bases at V and 7 bases at J, with 10 bases between the two ends. The CDR3 DNA is TGTGCCAGCAGCTACGACGGAAGTGAAGCTTTCTTT. Protein product: CASSYDGSEAFF.

The chain employs TRBV5-4 and TRBJ1-6, with 8 bases lining up with TRBD1. Germline V gene data show CDR1 as SGHNT and CDR2 as YYREEE (reference sequence). Unmatched junction bases numbered 1, after V lost 0 bases and J lost 5 bases. The CDR3 has 15 amino acids. The CDR3 nucleotides are TGTGCCAGCAGCTTGGCAGGGGGCCATAATTCACCCCTCCACTTT. This gives the protein CASSLAGGHNSPLHF.